This entry features one T cell receptor beta chain sequence. Antigen specificity is unknown. This record comes from a study of monozygotic twins with inflammatory bowel disease. Regarding the study as a whole: Clonotypes shared with others were fewer in IBD patients than in healthy twins, especially with disease activity. What may have added variability to patient repertoires is that immunosuppressive treatments differed.

CDR3 length: 13 amino acids. Looked up from germline, CDR1 is DFQATT and CDR2 is SNEGSKA (reference sequence). TCRdb reprocessed the 5' RACE reads, with one entry per CDR3 protein and no DNA. This repertoire includes 160,000 or so distinct CDR3 sequences. Sample: blood. The rearrangement uses TRBV20-1 and TRBJ1-1; the D call from TCRdb, TRBD1, cannot be confirmed without DNA. The TCR originated in a human donor with ulcerative colitis or Crohn's disease, or a healthy co-twin of an affected twin (not recorded which). The CDR3 region is CSANRGGDTEAFF.